This record concerns one T cell receptor beta chain sequence. This receptor's antigen is unknown. There are no base qualities to consult, and no much larger clone falls within one base. In the germline V gene (reference sequence), CDR1 corresponds to MNHEY and CDR2 to SMNVEV. Trimming takes 6 bases off V and 6 bases off J; junction bases not matched to a gene: 7. The CDR3 numbers 15 residues from cysteine through phenylalanine. Kept here is only the CDR3 DNA, which spans 45 bases and is read in frame from base 1. The sample originates from a study of T cell changes during pregnancy in multiple sclerosis (dated by TCRdb to the late 2010s). Looking at the study overall: The study looked at changes in the T cell repertoire across pregnancy in women with multiple sclerosis.

The library relied on the immunoSEQ multiplex PCR assay. Imported from immuneACCESS, the table was reduced by TCRdb to in-frame sequences with V and J called. These copies leave out some clones; in studies compared against another copy, an unresolved V gene accounts for under half, and the cause of the remainder is not known. The sample profile shows more than 40,000 clones; 91% of them were found once. Clones ranked in the top ten supply 7.5% to 9% of the sample. The clonotype comes from a female donor with multiple sclerosis, enrolled in a pregnancy study. The input for sequencing was CD8+ T cells from peripheral blood mononuclear cells, taken after pregnancy. The chain is assembled from TRBV27 and TRBJ2-2, with 10 bases in between that match TRBD2. The CDR3 protein is CASSLAGVLSGELFF. The sequenced DNA: TGTGCCAGCAGCCTAGCGGGAGTCTTGTCCGGGGAGCTGTTTTTT.